This T cell receptor (beta chain) derives from a study of cytomegalovirus exposure and HLA in healthy donors. Study-wide background: The roughly 700 first-cohort repertoires and the 120 or so validation repertoires shared the same platform, a later analysis reported. Study-wide results and limits: Many donors shared some public TCRs, even though most TCR sequences were rare.

Data came from immunoSEQ multiplex PCR; TCRdb stores just in-frame clones and leaves some out. The sample includes some 150,000 clones, roughly nine tenths of them seen just once. Notes on this clone: Its antigen remains unknown.

From germline, CDR1 is SQVTM and CDR2 ANQGSEA. The CDR3 has 12 amino acids. Trimming cost V 5 bases and J 6 bases, with 11 bases left between them. Donors came from a validation cohort of about 120 subjects, distinct from the first 666-subject cohort. The clonotype comes from a woman aged 18-35 years in good health and CMV-seropositive. The sample taken for sequencing was PBMCs. The chain links TRBV29-1 to TRBJ1-5, with D hard to call. The CDR3 region is CSVSDGIQPQHF. The CDR3 DNA sequence: TGCAGCGTTTCCGACGGGATTCAGCCCCAGCATTTT.